One sample yielded the 25 T cell receptor beta chains listed below, sequenced in a study of tumour-infiltrating T cells in Burkitt lymphoma. Sequencing used immunoSEQ multiplex PCR; TCRdb keeps in-frame clones, though not all of them. The sample includes about 50,000 clones, around 31% of them seen just once. Specimen: tumor tissue. These receptors were taken from a human donor with Burkitt lymphoma.

This clone appeared a few times. V and J are TRBV5-4 and TRBJ2-1; D call uncertain. V was shortened by 0 bases and J by 0 bases, with 7 bases between the two germline ends. This CDR3 has 15 amino acids. Germline-derived CDR1 and CDR2 are SGHNT and YYREEE (reference sequence). Here the CDR3 reads CASSLVQSSYNEQFF. CDR3 nucleotides: TGTGCCAGCAGCTTGGTCCAGAGCTCCTACAATGAGCAGTTCTTC. Full variable domain (remainder filled in from reference TRBV5-4 and TRBJ2-1): ETGVTQSPTHLIKTRGQQVTLRCSSQSGHNTVSWYQQALGQGPQFIFQYYREEENGRGNFPPRFSGLQFPNYSSELNVNALELDDSALYLCASSLVQSSYNEQFFGPGTRLTVL.

The chain employs TRBV30 and TRBJ1-5, with a weak D call TRBD1 (5 bases). The CDR3 sequence is 15 residues long. Deletions cut 2 bases from V and 1 base from J, with 12 bases between. Germline CDR1 GTSNPN, CDR2 SVGIG (reference sequence). CDR3 sequence (DNA): TGTGCCTGGAGTTTCGGGGGTAGCAGCAATCAGCCCCAGCATTTT. Its translation is CAWSFGGSSNQPQHF.

The chain is built from TRBV29-1 and TRBJ2-2, with a possible D match to TRBD2 (5 bases). This CDR3 spans 13 amino acids. V dropped 7 bases and J dropped 4 bases, with 13 bases sitting between them. Per the germline V gene, CDR1 is SQVTM and CDR2 is ANQGSEA. The CDR3 is CSAFWGATGELFF. The CDR3 coding sequence is TGCAGCGCCTTCTGGGGAGCCACCGGGGAGCTGTTTTTT.

The rearrangement uses TRBV6-1 and TRBJ2-1, with a weak D call TRBD2 (6 bases). The CDR3 covers 16 residues. Trimming took 4 bases from V and 2 from J, leaving 15 bases between them. Per germline, CDR1 MNHNS and CDR2 SASEGT. The CDR3 DNA is TGTGCCAGCAGTGCCCGAGGGACTGCAACCTACAATGAGCAGTTCTTC. It yields the protein CASSARGTATYNEQFF.

V is TRBV6-5 and J is TRBJ2-7; 7 bases are shared with TRBD1. The CDR3 length is 15 residues. Germline values: CDR1 MNHEY, CDR2 SVGAGI. The V and J ends lost 0 bases and 1 base, in that order; junction bases with no gene match: 3. This chain's CDR3 is CASSYSYRGSYEQYF. In nucleotides, the CDR3 is TGTGCCAGCAGTTACTCCTACAGGGGATCCTACGAGCAGTACTTC.

This chain connects TRBV5-4 to TRBJ1-3; 8 bases align to TRBD1. The CDR3 is 18 amino acids. V lost 2 bases, J lost 4 bases, and 14 bases stayed unmatched. Germline V lookup: CDR1 SGHNT, CDR2 YYREEE (reference sequence). The CDR3 sequence is CASSLRDRMIGGGNTIYF. In DNA, the CDR3 is TGTGCCAGCAGCTTAAGGGACAGGATGATTGGAGGAGGAAACACCATATATTTT.

J is TRBJ2-1 and V is TRBV7-2; 7 bases are a match to TRBD1. Per germline, CDR1 SGHTA and CDR2 FQGNSA. After removal of 4 bases from V and 9 bases from J, the junction contained 12 bases not matched to a gene. CDR3 length equals 15 residues. This CDR3 is CASSSGGSHRGEQFF. The CDR3 region has the DNA TGTGCCAGCAGCTCAGGGGGATCTCACCGGGGTGAGCAGTTCTTC.

The V call is TRBV7-9, the J call TRBJ1-1, with unresolved D. Germline CDR1 is SEHNR and CDR2 is FQNEAQ (reference sequence). Trimming pared 5 bases from V and 5 bases from J, leaving 15 bases between. The CDR3 loop spans 14 amino acids. The CDR3 sequence: CASSVLEGRTEAFF. The CDR3 nucleotides read TGTGCCAGCAGCGTATTAGAGGGCAGAACTGAAGCTTTCTTT.

V and J are TRBV5-5 and TRBJ2-5; D not certain. The V gene lost 6 bases and the J gene lost 5 bases, with 17 bases spanning the gap. The length of the CDR3 is 14 residues. Germline lookup yields CDR1 SGHKS and CDR2 YYEKEE (reference sequence). The chain's CDR3 is CASNHISSPETQYF. For the CDR3, the DNA is TGTGCCAGCAACCACATCTCATCCCCGGAGACCCAGTACTTC.

V gene TRBV15 combines with J gene TRBJ1-3; D gene ambiguous. Germline V lookup: CDR1 LNHNV, CDR2 YYDKDF (reference sequence). V was trimmed by 3 bases and J by 0 bases, leaving 3 bases between them. The CDR3 contains 13 residues. The CDR3 DNA is TGTGCCACCAGCAGCGACTCTGGAAACACCATATATTTT. Translation: CATSSDSGNTIYF.

This clone was recorded only once. V usage is TRBV6-5 and J usage is TRBJ1-3, with D unclear. The CDR3 spans 15 residues. CDR1 is MNHEY and CDR2 is SVGAGI in the germline V gene. V was shortened by 7 bases and J by 2 bases, with 15 bases between the two germline ends. The CDR3 DNA reads TGTGCCAGCATACAATTCAGATATACTGGAAACACCATATATTTT. Amino acids: CASIQFRYTGNTIYF.

This clone came up a few times. The genes are TRBV9 and TRBJ1-1, with a tentative D call TRBD1 (5 bases). V was pared by 6 bases and J by 6 bases, with 18 bases between. The CDR3 totals 14 residues. Germline V CDR1 and CDR2: SGDLS, YYNGEE. CDR3 nucleotides: TGTGCCAGCACCCCGCGGGGGGATGGAGCTGAAGCTTTCTTT. It is translated as CASTPRGDGAEAFF.

V is TRBV5-1 and J is TRBJ1-2; D unresolved. Germline assignment: CDR1 SGHRS and CDR2 YFSETQ. Trimming pared 0 bases from V and 4 bases from J, leaving 7 bases between. The CDR3 consists of 13 residues. CDR3 amino acids: CASSLETLYGYTF. In DNA, the CDR3 is TGCGCCAGCAGCTTGGAGACCCTCTATGGCTACACCTTC.

The V and J genes are TRBV7-2 and TRBJ2-7; D is tentatively TRBD1 or TRBD2 (6 bases each). The CDR3 runs to 14 residues. Germline values: CDR1 SGHTA, CDR2 FQGNSA. V was cut by 1 base and J by 4 bases, with 11 bases left in between. The CDR3 spells CASSLVGGYYEQYF. The CDR3 DNA sequence: TGTGCCAGCAGCTTAGTAGGGGGGTATTACGAGCAGTACTTC.

A single count supports this clone. This sequence joins TRBV19 and TRBJ2-1; TRBD2 aligns across 8 bases. CDR3 size: 16 residues. Germline-derived CDR1 and CDR2 are LNHDA and SQIVND (reference sequence). J gave up 12 bases and V 1 base, and 14 bases lay outside the gene matches. As DNA, the CDR3 is TGTGCCAGTAGTATAGTAGGCGGAGCGGGGGTCCGGAGGCAGTTCTTC. It codes for CASSIVGGAGVRRQFF. Together with reference TRBV19 and TRBJ2-1, the CDR3 gives the full variable domain: DGGITQSPKYLFRKEGQNVTLSCEQNLNHDAMYWYRQDPGQGLRLIYYSQIVNDFQKGDIAEGYSVSREKKESFPLTVTSAQKNPTAFYLCASSIVGGAGVRRQFFGPGTRLTVL.

J is TRBJ1-2 and V is TRBV4-3; the match to TRBD1 covers 11 bases. V shed 3 bases and J 4 bases; nucleotides not matched to a gene: 4. CDR3 length equals 15 residues. From germline, CDR1 is LGHNA and CDR2 YSLEER. The CDR3 DNA is TGCGCCAGCAGCCAGGACAGGGGGCCCTCCTATGGCTACACCTTC. Amino acids: CASSQDRGPSYGYTF.

This clone was detected only a few times. V is TRBV28 and J is TRBJ2-7; D not certain. CDR3 length equals 12 residues. Germline-derived CDR1 and CDR2 are MDHEN and SYDVKM. Trimming cost V 3 bases and J 6 bases, with 9 bases left between them. The CDR3 here is CASSFPNREQYF. CDR3 DNA: TGTGCCAGCAGTTTCCCCAATCGCGAGCAGTACTTC.

This clone turned up a few times. J is TRBJ1-1 and V is TRBV10-1; D might be TRBD1 (6 bases). The CDR3 is 15 amino acids. Deletions cut 6 bases from V and 5 bases from J, with 19 bases between. Per germline, CDR1 WNHNN and CDR2 SYGVQD (reference sequence). The CDR3 spells CASRGAAGEWTEAFF. The DNA for the CDR3 is TGCGCCAGCAGGGGCGCGGCAGGGGAATGGACTGAAGCTTTCTTT.

This chain connects TRBV6-1 to TRBJ1-3, with 8 bases matching TRBD1. This CDR3 comprises 16 residues. With 3 bases clipped from V and 2 bases from J, the junction kept 6 bases outside the gene matches. Germline CDR1 MNHNS, CDR2 SASEGT. CDR3 in DNA: TGTGCCAGCAGTGACCTAGCGGACAGGGCTGGAAACACCATATATTTT. This codes for CASSDLADRAGNTIYF.

The rearrangement joins TRBV20-1 to TRBJ1-2; D remains unclear. V shed 6 bases and J shed 4 bases, with 9 bases lying between them. Per the germline V gene, CDR1 is DFQATT and CDR2 is SNEGSKA (reference sequence). The CDR3 runs to 11 residues. The CDR3 protein is CSAAEAYGYTF. The CDR3 nucleotides read TGCAGTGCAGCGGAGGCCTATGGCTACACCTTC.

This clone was seen a handful of times. The V and J genes are TRBV9 and TRBJ2-1; TRBD2 matches at 10 bases. The germline V gene encodes CDR1 SGDLS and CDR2 YYNGEE. The CDR3 runs 19 residues. V trimming: 0 bases; J trimming: 0 bases; junction bases outside the gene matches: 9. Here the CDR3 DNA reads TGTGCCAGCAGCGTAGGTGCAGCGGGGGGGTGGGGCTCCTACAATGAGCAGTTCTTC. Translation: CASSVGAAGGWGSYNEQFF.

The gene calls are TRBV6-4 and TRBJ2-7, with no clear D. Germline V gene lookup returns CDR1 MRHNA and CDR2 SNTAGT. V lost 3 bases to trimming and J lost 0 bases, with 9 bases between them. The CDR3 covers 14 residues. CDR3 in amino acids: CASSDLGYSYEQYF. The CDR3 nucleotides are TGTGCCAGCAGTGATTTGGGCTACTCCTACGAGCAGTACTTC.

V gene TRBV7-7 combines with J gene TRBJ2-5; D perhaps matches TRBD2 (5 bases). The CDR3 runs to 14 residues. The V end lost 0 bases, the J end lost 7 bases, and 12 bases lay between the germline ends. Germline CDR1 reads SSHAT; CDR2 reads FNYEAQ (reference sequence). CDR3 loop: CASSLADARGTQYF. CDR3 DNA sequence: TGTGCCAGCAGCTTAGCAGACGCCCGGGGGACCCAGTACTTC.

The rearrangement joins TRBV13 to TRBJ2-1; D may be TRBD2 (6 bases). From germline, CDR1 is PRHDT and CDR2 FYEKMQ (reference sequence). V shed 4 bases and J shed 10 bases, with 11 bases lying between them. The CDR3 totals 12 residues. The CDR3 DNA reads TGTGCCAGCAGCTCCCTAGGACTAGAGCAGTTCTTC. Its protein is CASSSLGLEQFF.

The V and J genes are TRBV4-3 and TRBJ2-1, with 14 bases fitting TRBD2. The CDR3 length is 17 residues. Trimming at V came to 4 bases and at J to 7 bases, leaving 9 bases not matched to a gene. The germline V gene encodes CDR1 LGHNA and CDR2 YSLEER. CDR3 in DNA: TGCGCCAGCAGCCCAAGACTAGCGGGGGGGCCATTTAATGAGCAGTTCTTC. Translation gives CASSPRLAGGPFNEQFF.